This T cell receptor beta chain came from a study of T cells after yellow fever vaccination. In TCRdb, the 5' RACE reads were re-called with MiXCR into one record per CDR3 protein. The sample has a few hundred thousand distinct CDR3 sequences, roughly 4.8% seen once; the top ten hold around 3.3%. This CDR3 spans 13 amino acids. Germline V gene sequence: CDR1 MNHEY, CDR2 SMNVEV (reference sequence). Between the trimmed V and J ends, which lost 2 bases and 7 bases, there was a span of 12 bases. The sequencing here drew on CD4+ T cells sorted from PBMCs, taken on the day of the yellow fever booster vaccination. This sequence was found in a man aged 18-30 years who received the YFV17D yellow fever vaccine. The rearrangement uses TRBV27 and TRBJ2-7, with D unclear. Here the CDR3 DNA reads TGTGCCAGCAGTTTAGCGGCAGGCCTAGAGCAGTACTTC. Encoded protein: CASSLAAGLEQYF.